The 17 T cell receptor beta chains below all came from one sample that was sequenced in a study of breast tumors, draining lymph nodes, adjacent tissues. Samples came from axillary lymph nodes draining the breast cancer. Via MiXCR, TCRdb re-called the multiplex PCR reads, giving one row per CDR3 protein. The table includes a few hundred thousand distinct CDR3 sequences, less than 45% detected once. Sequencing input: axillary lymph node tissue. All receptors come from a female donor with breast cancer. Some clones in this sample may be carry-over from other donors' samples.

This chain joins TRBV2 and TRBJ2-1; D may be TRBD1 (7 bases). This CDR3 spans 15 amino acids. V gave up 4 bases and J gave up 4 bases, with 14 bases separating them. Germline lookup yields CDR1 SNHLY and CDR2 FYNNEI. CDR3 residues: CASSGQGLGYNEQFF. CDR3 sequence (DNA): TGTGCCAGCAGTGGACAGGGACTGGGATACAATGAGCAGTTCTTC.

This clonotype has ten or more counts. The chain recombines TRBV5-1 with TRBJ2-3, with D perhaps given as TRBD1 or TRBD2 (5 bases each). CDR1 is SGHRS, CDR2 YFSETQ, per germline. There are 17 residues in the CDR3. The V and J ends lost 0 bases and 0 bases respectively, with 14 bases between them. CDR3 residues: CASSLAPAGASTDTQYF. CDR3 bases: TGCGCCAGCAGCTTGGCCCCGGCCGGGGCTAGCACAGATACGCAGTATTTT. Combining the CDR3 with reference TRBV5-1 and TRBJ2-3 gives the whole variable domain KAGVTQTPRYLIKTRGQQVTLSCSPISGHRSVSWYQQTPGQGLQFLFEYFSETQRNKGNFPGRFSGRQFSNSRSEMNVSTLELGDSALYLCASSLAPAGASTDTQYFGPGTRLTVL.

This clonotype has at least ten counts. The CDR3 loop reads CASTLLAGRGNEQFF. The CDR3 bases are TGCGCCAGCACCTTACTAGCGGGAAGGGGCAATGAGCAGTTCTTC. The V call is TRBV10-2, the J call TRBJ2-1, with 10 nucleotides matching TRBD2. The CDR3 runs 15 residues. With V trimmed by 7 bases and J by 6 bases, 9 bases remained unmatched. CDR1 is WSHSY, CDR2 SAAADI, per germline.

This clonotype has ten or more counts. The CDR3 reads CASSLRGQVKNYGYTF. CDR3 DNA: TGTGCCAGCAGCTTGCGGGGACAGGTGAAAAACTATGGCTACACCTTC. The chain carries TRBV5-6 and TRBJ1-2; 8 positions agree with TRBD1. V lost 1 base and J lost 2; bases outside the gene matches: 7. The CDR3 covers 16 residues. Germline V lookup: CDR1 SGHDT, CDR2 YYEEEE.

This chain joins TRBV19 and TRBJ1-4; 8 nucleotides line up with TRBD1. V was clipped by 5 bases and J by 0 bases; unmatched bases: 8. CDR3 length: 17 residues. Per the germline V gene, CDR1 is LNHDA and CDR2 is SQIVND (reference sequence). The CDR3 region has the DNA TGTGCCAGTAGTGGGACAGGAGCTAGCACAACTAATGAAAAACTGTTTTTT. Its translation is CASSGTGASTTNEKLFF.

This clonotype has a count of ten or more. V is TRBV20-1 and J is TRBJ2-1; 9 bases map to TRBD2. This CDR3 contains 16 residues. Trimming cost V 6 bases and J 3 bases; bases outside gene matches: 12. In germline, CDR1 is DFQATT, CDR2 SNEGSKA (reference sequence). CDR3: CSALFSSGGFYNEQFF. CDR3 nucleotide sequence: TGCAGTGCCCTCTTTAGTAGCGGGGGATTCTACAATGAGCAGTTCTTC.

In the case of this clonotype: Being one base from a much bigger clone, this may be a read error. The CDR3 DNA is TGTGCCAGCAGTACTACTAGCGGGAATGGTGAGCAGTCCTTC. This codes for CASSTTSGNGEQSF. The chain employs TRBV9 and TRBJ2-1, with 10 bases aligning to TRBD2. Germline lookup yields CDR1 SGDLS and CDR2 YYNGEE. This CDR3 is built from 14 residues.

This clonotype was seen more than once but under ten times. Sequence at one end of the junction differs from germline and may be a read error. The gene calls are TRBV6-5 and TRBJ2-5; the D gene is possibly TRBD2 (5 bases). CDR3 size: 14 residues. Germline CDR1 and CDR2: MNHEY and SVGAGI. CDR3 sequence reads: CASSHSAIRGTQYF. The CDR3 nucleotides read TGTGCCAGCAGTCACTCGGCCATTCGGGGGACCCAGTACTTC.

The chain recombines TRBV20-1 with TRBJ2-5, with 11 bases lining up with TRBD2. The V segment lost 1 base and the J segment 1 base; nucleotides outside the gene matches: 5. Germline V gives CDR1 DFQATT, CDR2 SNEGSKA (reference sequence). This CDR3 region has 16 residues. Here the CDR3 reads CSARAVSGGAQETQYF. CDR3 bases: TGCAGTGCTAGAGCCGTTAGCGGGGGGGCCCAAGAGACCCAGTACTTC.

The J gene is TRBJ1-5, the V gene TRBV7-2; D perhaps matches TRBD1 (5 bases). The CDR3 length is 16 residues. Trimming stripped 5 bases from V and 6 bases from J, with 20 bases between. Germline CDR1 is SGHTA and CDR2 is FQGNSA. The CDR3 DNA reads as TGTGCCAGCAGCCAAACCGGGACTAGGGGCGGTCAGCCCCAGCATTTT. This codes for CASSQTGTRGGQPQHF.

Many counts were recorded for this clonotype. The chain employs TRBV2 and TRBJ2-3; D is unresolved. The CDR3 totals 15 residues. Germline loops: CDR1 SNHLY, CDR2 FYNNEI. Between the trimmed V and J ends, which lost 4 bases and 0 bases, there was a span of 11 bases. CDR3 sequence reads: CASSAETTSTDTQYF. The DNA of the CDR3 is TGTGCCAGCAGTGCCGAGACCACTAGCACAGATACGCAGTATTTT.

This clonotype was picked up many times. The chain links TRBV4-2 to TRBJ2-1; TRBD1 matches 10 bases. CDR1 and CDR2 (germline): LGHNA, YNFKEQ. The CDR3 is made up of 15 amino acids. With 2 bases clipped from V and 5 bases from J, the junction kept 3 bases outside the gene matches. CDR3 region: CASSQPGQGNNEQFF. Here the CDR3 DNA reads TGTGCCAGCAGCCAACCGGGACAGGGGAACAATGAGCAGTTCTTC.

Points on this clonotype: A much larger clone lies one base from this, so it may be a read error. V usage is TRBV9 and J usage is TRBJ1-3, with D perhaps TRBD1 (5 bases). V was clipped by 0 bases and J by 3 bases, with 13 bases between them. This CDR3 has 16 amino acids. CDR1 SGDLS and CDR2 YYNGEE come from the germline V gene. For the CDR3, the DNA is TGTGCCAGCAGCGTAGTTGGGGGGAGTAGTGGAAACACCATATATTTT. Translation gives CASSVVGGSSGNTIYF.

V usage is TRBV14 and J usage is TRBJ1-4; D not resolved. Deletions cut 0 bases from V and 8 bases from J, with 19 bases between. This CDR3 region has 17 residues. The V gene's germline CDR1 is SGHDN and CDR2 FVKESK. In DNA, the CDR3 is TGTGCCAGCAGCCAAGAGGGCGGGCCGAACACCGGGGAAAAACTGTTTTTT. Translating gives CASSQEGGPNTGEKLFF.

In the case of this clonotype: A much larger clone lies a single base off, so this may be a read error. The gene calls are TRBV6-1 and TRBJ2-5; TRBD1 or TRBD2 may be the D gene (5 bases each). The CDR3 has 15 residues. In germline, CDR1 is MNHNS, CDR2 SASEGT. This CDR3 reads CAGSVGVGSQETQYF. The CDR3 coding sequence is TGTGCCGGCAGTGTGGGGGTTGGATCCCAAGAGACCCAGTACTTC.

This clonotype was counted many times. The chain couples TRBV20-1 to TRBJ2-1; D is ambiguous. The CDR3 covers 12 residues. CDR1 is DFQATT and CDR2 is SNEGSKA in the germline V gene (reference sequence). Deletions cut 6 bases from V and 1 base from J, with 7 bases between. The CDR3 spells CSARRSYNEQFF. CDR3 nucleotides: TGCAGTGCCCGTCGGTCCTACAATGAGCAGTTCTTC.

The V gene is TRBV7-2, the J gene TRBJ1-5, with D possibly TRBD1 on 5 matching bases. This CDR3 spans 16 amino acids. Trimming took off 5 bases at V and 2 bases at J, with 16 bases between the two ends. CDR1 SGHTA and CDR2 FQGNSA come from the germline V gene. The CDR3 here is CASSPPGGGGNQPQHF. CDR3 DNA: TGTGCCAGCAGCCCTCCCGGCGGGGGGGGCAATCAGCCCCAGCATTTT.